The source of this TCR beta chain is a study of CD8+CD57+ T cells in acquired aplastic anemia. The CDR3 spans 15 residues. The germline V and J ends were trimmed by 9 bases and 4 bases, with 18 bases remaining between them. Germline V gene sequence: CDR1 LGHDT, CDR2 YNNKEL (reference sequence). Selection for sequencing was limited to patients who had shown CD8+CD57+ cell expansion by flow cytometry. The template for TCR beta VDJ and CDR3 sequence profiling was genomic DNA. A single record per CDR3 protein comes from TCRdb applying MiXCR to the reads. The sample has approximately 300,000 distinct CDR3 sequences, 45% to 65% seen once; the top ten hold around 1.2%. This clonotype showed up many times.

The sequenced sample consisted of sorted CD4+, CD8+, or CD8+CD57+ T cells (not recorded which) from PBMCs. This chain joins TRBV3-1 and TRBJ2-2, with D tentatively TRBD1 (5 bases). The sequence came from a human donor with aplastic anemia. The CDR3 is CASGMGLRITGELFF. The CDR3 DNA sequence: TGTGCCAGTGGTATGGGGCTCCGAATCACCGGGGAGCTGTTTTTT.